Following are 19 T cell receptor beta chains from one sample sequenced in a study of blood T cell repertoires in COVID-19. Assay: immunoSEQ multiplex PCR; the TCRdb copy retains only in-frame clones and omits some. Among 150,000 to 200,000 clones listed, around 85% were seen once. Sequenced: peripheral blood. The receptors shown here come from a human donor with acute or convalescent COVID-19. The donor label of this sample is uncertain.

V and J are TRBV6-2 or TRBV6-3 and TRBJ1-2, with D possibly TRBD1 on 6 matching bases. The V end was cut by 6 bases, the J end by 4 bases, with 18 bases between. The CDR3 has 15 residues. Germline V gives CDR1 MNHEY, CDR2 SVGEGT. Written as DNA, the CDR3 is TGTGCCAGCAGCCCCTCCAGGGGCCGGGGCTATGGCTACACCTTC. It is translated as CASSPSRGRGYGYTF.

This chain joins TRBV6-5 and TRBJ1-3; TRBD1 matches at 9 bases. CDR1 MNHEY and CDR2 SVGAGI come from the germline V gene. The CDR3 contains 15 residues. V lost 0 bases to trimming and J lost 4 bases; unmatched junction nucleotides: 1. DNA of the CDR3: TGTGCCAGCAGTTACTCGACAGGGGGAGGAAACACCATATATTTT. This codes for CASSYSTGGGNTIYF.

The chain joins TRBV11-2 to TRBJ2-2, with 7 bases lining up with TRBD1. V shed 5 bases and J 2 bases; nucleotides not matched to a gene: 8. Germline-derived CDR1 and CDR2 are SGHAT and FQNNGV. This CDR3 is built from 16 residues. DNA of the CDR3: TGTGCCAGCAGCGCAACCCGGGACAGAAACACCGGGGAGCTGTTTTTT. Its translation: CASSATRDRNTGELFF.

The CDR3, as DNA: TGCGCCAGCAGCTCCGGACAGGGGGCTGGGGCCAACGTCCTGACTTTC. It encodes CASSSGQGAGANVLTF. This sequence joins TRBV5-1 and TRBJ2-6; TRBD1 matches at 10 bases. Per germline, CDR1 SGHRS and CDR2 YFSETQ. V dropped 3 bases and J dropped 2; count of bases not matched to a gene: 2. The CDR3 spans 16 residues.

V gene TRBV6-5 combines with J gene TRBJ2-7; the match to TRBD1 covers 9 bases. Germline lookup yields CDR1 MNHEY and CDR2 SVGAGI. CDR3 size: 14 residues. With V trimmed by 6 bases and J by 5 bases, 8 bases remained unmatched. The CDR3 DNA is TGTGCCAGCAGCTCGGACAGGGGATACAACGAGCAGTACTTC. This encodes CASSSDRGYNEQYF.

This clone was detected ten times or more. This sequence joins TRBV2 and TRBJ1-5; a possible D gene is TRBD1 (6 bases). Trimming left V 6 bases short and J 4 bases short, with 10 bases between. Germline V gives CDR1 SNHLY, CDR2 FYNNEI. The CDR3 is 13 residues long. CDR3 region: CASRRTGNQPQHF. The CDR3 DNA is TGTGCCAGCAGACGTACAGGGAATCAGCCCCAGCATTTT.

The chain joins TRBV7-2 to TRBJ2-2; a possible D gene is TRBD2 (6 bases). Germline CDR1 is SGHTA and CDR2 is FQGNSA. The germline V and J ends were trimmed by 7 bases and 2 bases, with 11 bases remaining between them. The CDR3 is made up of 14 amino acids. This chain's CDR3 is CASTTGVNTGELFF. The CDR3 DNA is TGTGCCAGCACTACGGGGGTCAACACCGGGGAGCTGTTTTTT.

This clone occurred once. This chain joins TRBV2 and TRBJ2-2; TRBD2 agrees at 8 bases. The CDR3 is made up of 15 amino acids. The junction had 7 bases not matched to a gene; V was cut back by 4 bases and J by 6 bases. Looked up from germline, CDR1 is SNHLY and CDR2 is FYNNEI. The CDR3 loop is CASSGLAGWPGELFF. CDR3 sequence (DNA): TGTGCCAGCAGTGGTCTAGCGGGTTGGCCCGGGGAGCTGTTTTTT.

The chain joins TRBV27 to TRBJ1-2; weak D call: TRBD1 (6 bases). Between the trimmed V and J ends, which lost 6 bases and 6 bases, there was a span of 8 bases. Germline V lookup: CDR1 MNHEY, CDR2 SMNVEV (reference sequence). The CDR3 is made up of 11 amino acids. The CDR3 coding sequence is TGTGCCAGCAGCCCAGGGGATGGCTACACCTTC. Its translation: CASSPGDGYTF.

This chain joins TRBV6-1 and TRBJ1-3, with D perhaps matching TRBD1 (6 bases). V lost 4 bases and J lost 0, with 16 bases in between. CDR3 length: 17 residues. Germline CDR1 and CDR2: MNHNS and SASEGT. The CDR3 DNA sequence: TGTGCCAGCAGTGCCGGACAGACCTTTATCTCTGGAAACACCATATATTTT. This codes for CASSAGQTFISGNTIYF.

The V gene is TRBV18, the J gene TRBJ2-7, with D possibly TRBD1 on 6 matching bases. V lost 6 bases and J 4 bases, leaving 13 bases between the germline ends. CDR1 and CDR2 (germline): KGHSH, LQKENI. The CDR3 runs to 13 residues. This CDR3 reads CASSEQGGYEQYF. CDR3 DNA: TGTGCCAGCTCCGAACAGGGTGGTTACGAGCAGTACTTC.

The chain employs TRBV2 and TRBJ1-2, with D unclear. The germline V and J ends were trimmed by 11 bases and 3 bases, with 16 bases remaining between them. This CDR3 region has 13 residues. Germline-derived CDR1 and CDR2 are SNHLY and FYNNEI. The CDR3 sequence: CAGRPPGDYGYTF. CDR3 nucleotides: TGTGCCGGAAGGCCCCCGGGAGACTATGGCTACACCTTC.

This clone was detected once. V usage is TRBV4-1 and J usage is TRBJ1-4; 7 bases match TRBD1. Trimming at V came to 1 base and at J to 6 bases, leaving 5 bases not matched to a gene. This CDR3 comprises 15 residues. Germline CDR1 and CDR2: MGHRA and YSYEKL. As DNA, the CDR3 is TGCGCCAGCAGCCAAGTAGGGGGCGCGGATGAAAAACTGTTTTTT. Translated: CASSQVGGADEKLFF.

The V call is TRBV6-1, the J call TRBJ1-3, with TRBD1 matching 10 bases. Germline CDR1 reads MNHNS; CDR2 reads SASEGT. The trim removed 2 bases at V and 4 bases at J, leaving 11 bases unmatched. The CDR3 extends over 18 amino acids. Here the CDR3 reads CASSEFEGTGVDGNTIYF. The DNA of the CDR3 is TGTGCCAGCAGTGAATTCGAGGGGACAGGGGTCGACGGAAACACCATATATTTT.

The chain links TRBV6-5 to TRBJ1-5, with D possibly matching TRBD1 (5 bases). The CDR3 has 14 residues. CDR1 is MNHEY and CDR2 is SVGAGI in the germline V gene. V was cut by 8 bases and J by 3 bases, with 14 bases left in between. The CDR3 protein is CASSGQGYNQPQHF. The CDR3 coding sequence is TGTGCCAGCTCAGGCCAGGGATACAATCAGCCCCAGCATTTT.

The chain carries TRBV4-1 and TRBJ1-2, with D possibly TRBD1 on 5 matching bases. CDR1 is MGHRA and CDR2 is YSYEKL in the germline V gene. Between the trimmed V and J ends, which lost 1 base and 2 bases, there was a span of 17 bases. This CDR3 has 17 residues. This CDR3 is CASSQALSQGGNYGYTF. The CDR3 nucleotides are TGCGCCAGCAGCCAAGCCTTGAGCCAGGGAGGGAACTATGGCTACACCTTC.

This rearrangement joins TRBV4-1 to TRBJ1-5; perhaps TRBD1 as D (5 bases). CDR3 length equals 14 residues. In germline, CDR1 is MGHRA, CDR2 YSYEKL. The V end lost 6 bases, the J end lost 0 bases, and 9 bases lay between the germline ends. The CDR3 DNA follows: TGCGCCAGCAGTCTCACAGGTAGCAATCAGCCCCAGCATTTT. Amino acids: CASSLTGSNQPQHF.

The gene calls are TRBV3-1 (or the pseudogene TRBV3-2) and TRBJ1-1; perhaps TRBD1 as D (6 bases). The germline CDR1 and CDR2 sequences are LGHDT and YNNKEL (reference sequence). V was shortened by 7 bases and J by 3 bases, with 9 bases between the two germline ends. The CDR3 is 12 residues long. CDR3: CASKGGYTEAFF. The CDR3 coding sequence is TGTGCCAGCAAAGGGGGATACACTGAAGCTTTCTTT.

The V and J genes are TRBV18 and TRBJ2-7; 8 bases are a match to TRBD1. Germline V gives CDR1 KGHSH, CDR2 LQKENI. The V segment lost 2 bases and the J segment 5 bases; nucleotides outside the gene matches: 8. The CDR3 runs to 15 residues. CDR3 nucleotides: TGTGCCAGCTCACCAGACAGGGGCGCCGTTAACGAGCAGTACTTC. The encoded protein is CASSPDRGAVNEQYF.